This passage covers 8 T cell receptor beta chains from one sample sequenced in a study of cytomegalovirus exposure and HLA in healthy donors. PCR was performed using 60 Vbeta and 13 Jbeta primers. Assay: immunoSEQ multiplex PCR; the TCRdb copy retains only in-frame clones and omits some. The sample includes under 200,000 clones, roughly 85% of them seen just once. Material: PBMCs. The source is a man aged 45 to 65 in good health and CMV-seropositive.

The chain joins TRBV19 to TRBJ2-7, with D possibly TRBD2 on 7 matching bases. From germline, CDR1 is LNHDA and CDR2 SQIVND (reference sequence). V was trimmed by 4 bases and J by 0 bases, leaving 10 bases between them. CDR3 length: 14 amino acids. The CDR3 bases are TGTGCCAGTAGTAGCGGGGGCAGCTCCTACGAGCAGTACTTC. It codes for CASSSGGSSYEQYF.

This chain links TRBV6-5 with TRBJ1-2; D perhaps matches TRBD1 (5 bases). This CDR3 region has 16 residues. CDR1 and CDR2 (germline): MNHEY, SVGAGI. V lost 0 bases, J lost 2 bases, and 13 bases lay in between. This chain's CDR3 is CASSYSPGRSNYGYTF. The CDR3 nucleotides read TGTGCCAGCAGTTACTCTCCAGGGCGGAGCAACTATGGCTACACCTTC.

This rearrangement joins TRBV6-1 to TRBJ1-1, with TRBD1 identical over 7 bases. V shed 8 bases and J 2 bases; nucleotides not matched to a gene: 5. The CDR3 runs to 13 residues. CDR1 and CDR2 (germline): MNHNS, SASEGT. The CDR3 bases are TGTGCCAGCTCCAGGGGGTACAACACTGAAGCTTTCTTT. Its protein is CASSRGYNTEAFF.

The chain is built from TRBV5-8 and TRBJ1-2; 10 nucleotides line up with TRBD1. The germline CDR1 and CDR2 sequences are SGHTS and YDEGEE. CDR3 length: 14 residues. The trim removed 4 bases at V and 6 bases at J, leaving 6 bases unmatched. CDR3 nucleotides: TGTGCCAGCAGCCGGGACAGGGGATTTAATGGCTACACCTTC. Protein: CASSRDRGFNGYTF. The whole variable domain, filled in from reference TRBV5-8 and TRBJ1-2, reads EAGVTQSPTHLIKTRGQQATLRCSPISGHTSVYWYQQALGLGLQFLLWYDEGEERNRGNFPPRFSGRQFPNYSSELNVNALELEDSALYLCASSRDRGFNGYTFGSGTRLTVV.

The V and J genes are TRBV21-1 and TRBJ2-7; whether TRBD2, the table's D call, matches the DNA was not checked. TRBV21-1 is a pseudogene locus. This CDR3 has 15 amino acids. CDR3: CASSKEEDGAYEQYF. CDR3 nucleotide sequence: TGTGCCAGCAGCAAAGAGGAGGACGGAGCCTACGAGCAGTACTTC.

This clone was picked up a small number of times. The gene calls are TRBV28 and TRBJ2-1, with D maybe TRBD1 (5 bases). CDR1 and CDR2 (germline): MDHEN, SYDVKM. The V gene lost 3 bases and the J gene lost 6 bases, with 15 bases spanning the gap. There are 15 residues in the CDR3. This chain's CDR3 is CASSFYAGKVNEQFF. The CDR3 DNA reads as TGTGCCAGCAGTTTCTACGCAGGGAAGGTCAATGAGCAGTTCTTC. Using reference TRBV28 and TRBJ2-1 for the parts outside the CDR3, the full variable domain is DVKVTQSSRYLVKRTGEKVFLECVQDMDHENMFWYRQDPGLGLRLIYFSYDVKMKEKGDIPEGYSVSREKKERFSLILESASTNQTSMYLCASSFYAGKVNEQFFGPGTRLTVL.

This chain uses TRBV5-1 with TRBJ1-1, with 7 nucleotides matching TRBD1. From germline, CDR1 is SGHRS and CDR2 YFSETQ. This CDR3 has 14 residues. The junction had 13 bases not matched to a gene; V was cut back by 4 bases and J by 10 bases. The CDR3 DNA reads as TGCGCCAGCAGCCGTAACAGGGACAGCGTGGGAGCTTTCTTT. This encodes CASSRNRDSVGAFF.

J is TRBJ2-3 and V is TRBV19, with a possible D match to TRBD1 (5 bases). Germline CDR1 LNHDA, CDR2 SQIVND (reference sequence). The CDR3 covers 16 residues. Trimming cost V 5 bases and J 2 bases, with 17 bases left between them. Here the CDR3 reads CASSADSPTNTDTQYF. CDR3 sequence (DNA): TGTGCCAGTAGTGCCGACAGTCCTACCAACACAGATACGCAGTATTTT.